These 21 T cell receptor beta chains were sequenced from one sample in a study of metastatic and nonmetastatic thyroid tumors. TCRdb recomputed clones from the PCR reads via MiXCR. The sample includes a few thousand clones, under 20% of them seen just once. Thyroid surgery was preceded by no treatment in any patient. Input material: adjacent normal tissue. The receptors come from a female donor with papillary thyroid cancer or a benign thyroid nodule (not recorded which). Some clones in this sample may be carry-over from other donors' samples.

The chain joins TRBV6-1 to TRBJ2-7; TRBD1 agrees at 8 bases. CDR1 is MNHNS and CDR2 is SASEGT in the germline V gene. The CDR3 has 14 amino acids. After removal of 6 bases from V and 6 bases from J, the junction contained 10 bases not matched to a gene. As DNA, the CDR3 is TGTGCCAGCAGGGTTGTGGACAGGGACTGCGAGCAGTACTTC. Amino acids: CASRVVDRDCEQYF.

This clone turned up a few times. The junction does not match germline at one end; this may be a read error. CDR3 loop: CASRNGTSGYNEKFF. The CDR3, as DNA: TGTGCCAGCAGAAACGGGACTAGCGGCTACAATGAGAAGTTCTTC. The V gene is TRBV2, the J gene TRBJ2-1, with TRBD2 identical over 11 bases. Germline V gene sequence: CDR1 SNHLY, CDR2 FYNNEI. The CDR3 has 15 residues.

The chain couples TRBV7-9 to TRBJ2-7; TRBD2 is a possible D gene (6 bases). CDR3 size: 12 residues. The V end was cut by 3 bases, the J end by 9 bases, with 12 bases between. The germline gives CDR1 SEHNR, CDR2 FQNEAQ (reference sequence). The CDR3 bases are TGTGCCAGCAGCTTGGGGGTGGGGGGGCAGTACTTC. This gives the protein CASSLGVGGQYF.

This clone occurred many times. The chain recombines TRBV5-1 with TRBJ2-1; D remains ambiguous. The germline V and J ends were trimmed by 0 bases and 10 bases, with 8 bases remaining between them. CDR1 is SGHRS and CDR2 is YFSETQ in the germline V gene. This CDR3 is built from 12 residues. The chain's CDR3 is CASSLGAIEQFF. The CDR3 DNA reads TGCGCCAGCAGCTTGGGAGCTATAGAGCAGTTCTTC.

Only a few counts were recorded for this clone. The chain couples TRBV27 to TRBJ1-1; D is ambiguous. Germline V gives CDR1 MNHEY, CDR2 SMNVEV (reference sequence). The V end was cut by 5 bases, the J end by 3 bases, with 10 bases between. The CDR3 runs 13 residues. The DNA for the CDR3 is TGTGCCAGCAGTATCTCCAAGTACACTGAAGCTTTCTTT. Its protein is CASSISKYTEAFF.

The chain combines TRBV28 with TRBJ2-7; D gene unclear. V was pared by 5 bases and J by 9 bases, with 14 bases between. This CDR3 contains 12 residues. Per germline, CDR1 MDHEN and CDR2 SYDVKM. CDR3 sequence (DNA): TGTGCCAGCAGTACTCAAAGAGAACCGCAGTACGTC. Its translation is CASSTQREPQYV.

This clone was detected many times. This could be a read error, since a much larger clone is one nucleotide away. DNA of the CDR3: TGCGCCAGCCTAACTCGAGCTAGCGGCACAGATACGCAGTATTTT. This sequence encodes CASLTRASGTDTQYF. The rearrangement uses TRBV10-1 and TRBJ2-3, with TRBD2 as a possible D gene (6 bases). Germline V gene sequence: CDR1 WNHNN, CDR2 SYGVQD (reference sequence). V was pared by 8 bases and J by 1 base, with 16 bases between. The CDR3 is 15 residues long.

This clone was counted ten times or more. The chain is built from TRBV4-2 and TRBJ2-3; 8 bases are shared with TRBD2. The V and J ends lost 4 bases and 2 bases, in that order; junction bases with no gene match: 8. CDR1 and CDR2 from the germline V gene are LGHNA and YNFKEQ. The CDR3 is 16 residues long. The CDR3 protein is CASSLNGGGNTDTQYF. CDR3 DNA sequence: TGTGCCAGCAGCCTAAACGGGGGGGGAAACACAGATACGCAGTATTTT.

This clone has at least ten counts. The V gene is TRBV4-1, the J gene TRBJ2-3; TRBD1 is a possible D gene (7 bases). The CDR3 runs 14 residues. CDR1 and CDR2 from the germline V gene are MGHRA and YSYEKL. Trimming pared 0 bases from V and 8 bases from J, leaving 12 bases between. The CDR3 protein is CASSQDWQGGTQYF. The CDR3 DNA sequence: TGCGCCAGCAGCCAAGATTGGCAGGGGGGTACGCAGTATTTT.

In DNA form, the CDR3 reads TGTGCCAGCAGTGCAGGGAACTATGGCTACACCTTC. Amino acids: CASSAGNYGYTF. The V and J genes are TRBV25-1 and TRBJ1-2, with a weak D call TRBD1 (5 bases). The germline V gene encodes CDR1 MGHDK and CDR2 SYGVNS. V lost 4 bases, J lost 2 bases, and 5 bases lay in between. The CDR3 has 12 amino acids.

This clone is medium-sized (0.01 to 0.1%) within its sample. The chain joins TRBV6-4 to TRBJ2-1; 7 nucleotides match TRBD2. The CDR3 runs to 15 residues. Germline CDR1 reads MRHNA; CDR2 reads SNTAGT. J was trimmed by 7 bases and V by 0 bases; bases with no gene match: 6. The CDR3, as DNA: TGTGCCAGCAGTGACTCGGGGGAGGGCCGTAATGAGCAGTTCTTC. Its translation is CASSDSGEGRNEQFF.

By its share, this clone is medium-sized (0.01 to 0.1%). The rearrangement links TRBV7-8 to TRBJ2-7, with a possible D match to TRBD1 (6 bases). Germline V lookup: CDR1 SGHVS, CDR2 FQNEAQ. Deletions cut 4 bases from V and 1 base from J, with 17 bases between. The CDR3 is 16 residues long. CDR3 nucleotides: TGTGCCAGCAGCTCCAGTGGGGGCCCCCTTTCCTACGAGCAGTACGTC. Translated: CASSSSGGPLSYEQYV.

The CDR3 spells CASSFLDTEAFF. DNA of the CDR3: TGTGCCAGTAGTTTCTTGGACACTGAAGCTTTCTTT. The chain uses TRBV19 and TRBJ1-1; D is undetermined. Trimming stripped 5 bases from V and 3 bases from J, with 7 bases between. CDR1 is LNHDA, CDR2 SQIVND, per germline (reference sequence). The CDR3 covers 12 residues.

This clone turned up a few times. CDR3 nucleotide sequence: TGTGCCAGCAATCAAGGGGCACAGATGAACACTGAAGCTTTCTTT. It encodes CASNQGAQMNTEAFF. This chain connects TRBV12-3 or TRBV12-4 to TRBJ1-1, with D tentatively TRBD1 (5 bases). The CDR3 spans 15 residues. V shed 7 bases and J shed 0 bases, with 15 bases lying between them.

This clone was observed a few times. The CDR3 end shows no conserved phenylalanine or tryptophan, and so a read error is likely. The chain joins TRBV29-1 to TRBJ2-1, with D perhaps matching TRBD2 (6 bases). Trimming removed 6 bases from V and 6 bases from J, with 21 bases in between. This CDR3 spans 15 amino acids. Germline loops: CDR1 SQVTM, CDR2 ANQGSEA. The CDR3 is CSVPPGLSGSNEQFS. The CDR3 coding sequence is TGCAGCGTCCCCCCCGGACTATCGGGGAGCAATGAGCAGTTCTCC.

This clone is medium-sized (0.01 to 0.1%). This chain uses TRBV9 with TRBJ1-5; D unclear. Germline CDR1 and CDR2: SGDLS and YYNGEE. The length of the CDR3 is 14 residues. The V gene lost 0 bases and the J gene lost 2 bases, with 6 bases spanning the gap. CDR3 sequence (DNA): TGTGCCAGCAGCGTAGATGGGGGCAATCAGCCCCAGCATTTT. This translates into CASSVDGGNQPQHF. Full variable domain (outside the CDR3, taken from reference TRBV9 and TRBJ1-5): DSGVTQTPKHLITATGQRVTLRCSPRSGDLSVYWYQQSLDQGLQFLIQYYNGEERAKGNILERFSAQQFPDLHSELNLSSLELGDSALYFCASSVDGGNQPQHFGDGTRLSIL.

Relative to its sample, this clone is medium-sized. The rearrangement joins TRBV7-9 to TRBJ2-1; D remains ambiguous. Germline-derived CDR1 and CDR2 are SEHNR and FQNEAQ (reference sequence). Trimming took 6 bases from V and 8 from J, leaving 20 bases between them. The CDR3 contains 15 residues. The CDR3 DNA follows: TGTGCCAGCAGTCGCTGGATTGAGCTCATCGATGAGCAGTTCTTC. Protein: CASSRWIELIDEQFF.

The chain combines TRBV2 with TRBJ2-7; D may be TRBD1 (7 bases). V lost 5 bases and J lost 0, with 14 bases in between. In germline, CDR1 is SNHLY, CDR2 FYNNEI. The CDR3 consists of 15 residues. The DNA for the CDR3 is TGTGCCAGCAGTCGACAGGGAGGAGCCTCCTACGAGCAGTACTTC. Its translation: CASSRQGGASYEQYF.

This clone is medium-sized (0.01 to 0.1%) within its sample. The V and J genes are TRBV7-8 and TRBJ1-3, with D tentatively TRBD1 (5 bases). The CDR3 sequence is 20 residues long. Germline-derived CDR1 and CDR2 are SGHVS and FQNEAQ. Deletions cut 6 bases from V and 0 bases from J, with 27 bases between. The CDR3 region is CASSRRPTVSTTISGNTIYF. The CDR3 DNA sequence: TGTGCCAGCAGTCGACGACCGACAGTCTCTACCACCATCTCTGGAAACACCATATATTTT.

The CDR3 sequence is CASSVGFYGYTF. The CDR3 DNA reads TGTGCCAGCAGTGTAGGGTTCTATGGCTACACCTTC. The chain uses TRBV28 and TRBJ1-2; D is ambiguous. The CDR3 is made up of 12 amino acids. Trimming shortened V by 5 bases and J by 4 bases, and 8 bases separated the two germline ends. Germline V gene lookup returns CDR1 MDHEN and CDR2 SYDVKM.

This clone came up a few times. This rearrangement joins TRBV6-1 to TRBJ2-5; TRBD1 matches at 8 bases. The ends lost 4 bases at V and 2 bases at J; junction bases unmatched: 6. CDR3 length: 15 amino acids. In germline, CDR1 is MNHNS, CDR2 SASEGT. CDR3 sequence reads: CASSGNGTGQETQYF. In DNA form, the CDR3 reads TGTGCCAGCAGTGGAAACGGGACAGGACAAGAGACCCAGTACTTC.